These 3 T cell receptor beta chains were all obtained from the same sample, sequenced in a study of beta chain features in type 1 diabetes. The study reverse transcribed the entire isolated RNA, so it sequenced expressed TCRB transcripts. TCRdb's copy holds only in-frame clones and misses some; the assay was immunoSEQ multiplex PCR. The table has 850,000 to 900,000 clones, 17% seen once. Sample: naive CD4+ T cells from blood. The origin of the receptors is a woman aged 18-35 years in good health.

This clone has a handful of counts. The chain couples TRBV5-6 to TRBJ2-5, with D maybe TRBD1 (6 bases). The V end was cut by 1 base, the J end by 2 bases, with 12 bases between. The CDR3 contains 15 residues. Germline CDR1 SGHDT, CDR2 YYEEEE. The CDR3 spells CASSLQPGQQETQYF. The DNA for the CDR3 is TGTGCCAGCAGCTTGCAACCCGGACAGCAAGAGACCCAGTACTTC. The full variable domain, rest sourced from reference TRBV5-6 and TRBJ2-5, is DAGVTQSPTHLIKTRGQQVTLRCSPKSGHDTVSWYQQALGQGPQFIFQYYEEEERQRGNFPDRFSGHQFPNYSSELNVNALLLGDSALYLCASSLQPGQQETQYFGPGTRLLVL.

The CDR3 region is CASSKVSRLGKNIQYF. CDR3 DNA sequence: TGTGCCAGCAGCAAAGTGTCCAGATTGGGAAAAAACATTCAGTACTTC. The rearrangement uses TRBV21-1 and TRBJ2-4. TRBV21-1 is assigned pseudogene status. The CDR3 runs to 16 residues.

CDR3 DNA sequence: TGTGCCAGCAGCCCTCACAGACAGCAGAGCACAGATACGCAGTATTTT. It translates to CASSPHRQQSTDTQYF. The chain has TRBV7-9 and TRBJ2-3, with D perhaps TRBD1 (5 bases). CDR3 length equals 16 residues. Germline V gene sequence: CDR1 SEHNR, CDR2 FQNEAQ (reference sequence). The V end was cut by 5 bases, the J end by 0 bases, with 15 bases between.